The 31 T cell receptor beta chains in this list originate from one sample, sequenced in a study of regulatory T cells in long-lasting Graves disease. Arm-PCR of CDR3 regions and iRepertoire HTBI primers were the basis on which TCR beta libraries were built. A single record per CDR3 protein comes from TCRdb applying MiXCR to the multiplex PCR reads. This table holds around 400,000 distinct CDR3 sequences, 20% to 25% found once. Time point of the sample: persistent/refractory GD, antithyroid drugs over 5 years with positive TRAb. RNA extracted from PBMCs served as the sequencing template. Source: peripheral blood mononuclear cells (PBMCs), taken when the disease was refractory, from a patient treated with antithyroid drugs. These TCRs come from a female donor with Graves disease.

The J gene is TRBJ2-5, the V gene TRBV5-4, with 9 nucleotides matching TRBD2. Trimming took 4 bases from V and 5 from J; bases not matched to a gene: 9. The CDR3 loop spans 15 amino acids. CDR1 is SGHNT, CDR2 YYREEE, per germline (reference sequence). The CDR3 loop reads CASSPSGAGGETQYF. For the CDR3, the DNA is TGTGCCAGCAGCCCTTCGGGGGCGGGAGGGGAGACCCAGTACTTC.

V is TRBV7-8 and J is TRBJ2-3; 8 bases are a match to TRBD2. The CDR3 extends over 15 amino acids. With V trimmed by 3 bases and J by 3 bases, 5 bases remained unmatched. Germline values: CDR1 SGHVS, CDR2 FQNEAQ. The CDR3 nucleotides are TGTGCCAGCAGCTTTAGCGGGACACTAACAGATACGCAGTATTTT. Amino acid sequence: CASSFSGTLTDTQYF. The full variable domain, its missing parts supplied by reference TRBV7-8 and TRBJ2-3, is GAGVSQSPRYKVAKRGQDVALRCDPISGHVSLFWYQQALGQGPEFLTYFQNEAQLDKSGLPSDRFFAERPEGSVSTLKIQRTQQEDSAVYLCASSFSGTLTDTQYFGPGTRLTVL.

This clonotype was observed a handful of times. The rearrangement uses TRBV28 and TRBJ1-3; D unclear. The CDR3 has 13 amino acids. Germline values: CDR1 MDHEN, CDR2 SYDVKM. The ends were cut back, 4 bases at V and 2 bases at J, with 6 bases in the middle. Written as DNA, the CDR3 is TGTGCCAGCAGTTGGGCGGCTGGAAACACCATATATTTT. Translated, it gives CASSWAAGNTIYF.

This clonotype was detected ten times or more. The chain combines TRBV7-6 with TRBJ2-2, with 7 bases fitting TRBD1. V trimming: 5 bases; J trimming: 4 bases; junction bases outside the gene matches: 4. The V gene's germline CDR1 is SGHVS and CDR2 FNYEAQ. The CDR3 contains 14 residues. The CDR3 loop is CASSPRGRTGELFF. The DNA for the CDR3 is TGTGCCAGCAGCCCGAGGGGGCGCACCGGGGAGCTGTTTTTT.

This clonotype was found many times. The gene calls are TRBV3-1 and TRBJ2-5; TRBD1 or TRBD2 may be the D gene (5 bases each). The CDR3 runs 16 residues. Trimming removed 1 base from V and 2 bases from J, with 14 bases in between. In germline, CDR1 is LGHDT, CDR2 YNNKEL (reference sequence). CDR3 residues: CASSQGWGKGQETQYF. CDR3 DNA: TGTGCCAGCAGCCAAGGTTGGGGGAAAGGGCAAGAGACCCAGTACTTC.

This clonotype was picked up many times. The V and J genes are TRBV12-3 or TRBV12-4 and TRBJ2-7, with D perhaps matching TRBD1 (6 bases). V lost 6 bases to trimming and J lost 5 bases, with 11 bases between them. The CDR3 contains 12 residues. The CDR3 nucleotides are TGTGCCAGCAGCTACAGGGCCCACGAGCAGTACTTC. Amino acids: CASSYRAHEQYF.

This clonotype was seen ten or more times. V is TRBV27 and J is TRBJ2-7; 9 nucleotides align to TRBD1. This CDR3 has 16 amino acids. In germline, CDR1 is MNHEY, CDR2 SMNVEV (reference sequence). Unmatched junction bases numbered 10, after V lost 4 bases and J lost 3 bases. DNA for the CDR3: TGTGCCAGCAGTTCGCTCCGGGACAGGGCTTTCTACGAGCAGTACTTC. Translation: CASSSLRDRAFYEQYF.

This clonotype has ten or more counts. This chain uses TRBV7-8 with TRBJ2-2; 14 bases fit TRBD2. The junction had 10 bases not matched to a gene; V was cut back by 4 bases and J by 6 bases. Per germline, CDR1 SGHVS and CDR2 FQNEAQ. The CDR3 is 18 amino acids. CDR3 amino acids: CASSSKTSGRARAGELFF. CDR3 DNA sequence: TGTGCCAGCAGCTCCAAGACTAGCGGGAGGGCCAGGGCCGGGGAGCTGTTTTTT.

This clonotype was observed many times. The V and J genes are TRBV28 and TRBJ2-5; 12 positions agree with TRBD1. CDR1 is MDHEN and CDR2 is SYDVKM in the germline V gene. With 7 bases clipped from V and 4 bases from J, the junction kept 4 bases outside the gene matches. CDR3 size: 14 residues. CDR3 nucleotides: TGTGCCAGCAACCCGGGACAGGGGGCAGAGACCCAGTACTTC. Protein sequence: CASNPGQGAETQYF.

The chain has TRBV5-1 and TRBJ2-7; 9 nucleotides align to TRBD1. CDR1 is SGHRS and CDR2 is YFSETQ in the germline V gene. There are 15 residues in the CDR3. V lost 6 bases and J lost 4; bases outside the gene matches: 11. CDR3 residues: CASNRAGQGRYEQYF. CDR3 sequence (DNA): TGCGCCAGCAACAGGGCAGGACAGGGGCGGTACGAGCAGTACTTC. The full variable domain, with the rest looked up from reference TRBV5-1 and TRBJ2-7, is KAGVTQTPRYLIKTRGQQVTLSCSPISGHRSVSWYQQTPGQGLQFLFEYFSETQRNKGNFPGRFSGRQFSNSRSEMNVSTLELGDSALYLCASNRAGQGRYEQYFGPGTRLTVT.

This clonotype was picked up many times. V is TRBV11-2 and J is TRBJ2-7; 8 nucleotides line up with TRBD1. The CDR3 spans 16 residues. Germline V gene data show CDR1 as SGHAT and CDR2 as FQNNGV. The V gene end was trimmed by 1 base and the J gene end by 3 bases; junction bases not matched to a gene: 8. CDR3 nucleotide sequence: TGTGCCAGCAGCTTAGGGACAGGGTTCGAAATCTACGAGCAGTACTTC. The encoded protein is CASSLGTGFEIYEQYF.

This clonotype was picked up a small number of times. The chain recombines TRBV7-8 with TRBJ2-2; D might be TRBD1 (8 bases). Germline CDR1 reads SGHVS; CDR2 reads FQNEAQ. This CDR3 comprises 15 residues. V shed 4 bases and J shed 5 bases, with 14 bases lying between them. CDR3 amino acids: CASSSTGGETGELFF. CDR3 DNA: TGTGCCAGCAGCTCAACAGGGGGGGAGACCGGGGAGCTGTTTTTT. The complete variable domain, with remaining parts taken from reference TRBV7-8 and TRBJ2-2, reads GAGVSQSPRYKVAKRGQDVALRCDPISGHVSLFWYQQALGQGPEFLTYFQNEAQLDKSGLPSDRFFAERPEGSVSTLKIQRTQQEDSAVYLCASSSTGGETGELFFGEGSRLTVL.

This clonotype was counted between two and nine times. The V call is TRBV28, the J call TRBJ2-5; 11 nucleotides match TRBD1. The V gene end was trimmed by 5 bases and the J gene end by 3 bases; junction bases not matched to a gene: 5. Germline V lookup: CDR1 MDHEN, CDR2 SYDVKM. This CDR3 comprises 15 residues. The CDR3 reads CASSPGTGGKETQYF. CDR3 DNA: TGTGCCAGCAGTCCAGGGACAGGGGGTAAAGAGACCCAGTACTTC.

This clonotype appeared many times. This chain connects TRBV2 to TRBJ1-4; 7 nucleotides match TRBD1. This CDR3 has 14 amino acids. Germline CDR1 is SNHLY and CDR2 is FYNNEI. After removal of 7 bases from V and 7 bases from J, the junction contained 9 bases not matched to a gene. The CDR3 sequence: CASTVDRVGEKLFF. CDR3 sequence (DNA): TGTGCCAGCACCGTTGACAGGGTTGGTGAAAAACTGTTTTTT.

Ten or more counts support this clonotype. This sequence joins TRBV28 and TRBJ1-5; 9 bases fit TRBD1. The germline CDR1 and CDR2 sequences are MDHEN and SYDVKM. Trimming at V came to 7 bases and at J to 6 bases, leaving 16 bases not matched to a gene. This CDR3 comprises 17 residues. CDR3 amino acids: CASNTRQGGAGRQPQHF. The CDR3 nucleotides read TGTGCCAGCAACACCAGACAGGGGGGGGCCGGTCGTCAGCCCCAGCATTTT.

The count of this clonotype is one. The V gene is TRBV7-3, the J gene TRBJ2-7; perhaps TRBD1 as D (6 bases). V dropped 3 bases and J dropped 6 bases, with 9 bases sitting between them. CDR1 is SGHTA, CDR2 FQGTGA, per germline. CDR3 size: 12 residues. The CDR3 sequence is CASSFQGGEQYF. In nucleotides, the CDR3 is TGTGCCAGCAGCTTTCAAGGGGGCGAGCAGTACTTC.

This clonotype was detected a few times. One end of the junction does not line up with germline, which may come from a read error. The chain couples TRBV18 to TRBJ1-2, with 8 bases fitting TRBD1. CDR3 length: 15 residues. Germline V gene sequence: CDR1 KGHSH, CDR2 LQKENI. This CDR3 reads CASSPRTGLADGYTF. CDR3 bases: TGTGCCAGCTCCCCACGGACAGGGTTGGCAGATGGCTACACCTTC.

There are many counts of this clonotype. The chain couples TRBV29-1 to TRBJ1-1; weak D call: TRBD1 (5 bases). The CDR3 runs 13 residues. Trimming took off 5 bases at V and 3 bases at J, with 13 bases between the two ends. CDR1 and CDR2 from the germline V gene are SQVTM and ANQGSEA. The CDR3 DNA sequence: TGCAGCGTTACGGCAGGGCGGGACACTGAAGCTTTCTTT. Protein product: CSVTAGRDTEAFF.

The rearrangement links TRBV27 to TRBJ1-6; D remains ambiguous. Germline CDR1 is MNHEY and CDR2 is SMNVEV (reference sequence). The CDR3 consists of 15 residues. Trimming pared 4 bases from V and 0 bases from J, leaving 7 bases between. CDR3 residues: CASSSTSSYNSPLHF. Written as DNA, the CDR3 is TGTGCCAGCAGTTCGACCAGCTCCTATAATTCACCCCTCCACTTT.

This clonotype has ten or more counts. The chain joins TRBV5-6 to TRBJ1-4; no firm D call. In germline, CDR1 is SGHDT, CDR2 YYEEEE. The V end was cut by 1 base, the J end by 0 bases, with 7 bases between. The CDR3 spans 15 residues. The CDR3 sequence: CASSLSTTTNEKLFF. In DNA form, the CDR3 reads TGTGCCAGCAGCTTGTCCACGACAACTAATGAAAAACTGTTTTTT.

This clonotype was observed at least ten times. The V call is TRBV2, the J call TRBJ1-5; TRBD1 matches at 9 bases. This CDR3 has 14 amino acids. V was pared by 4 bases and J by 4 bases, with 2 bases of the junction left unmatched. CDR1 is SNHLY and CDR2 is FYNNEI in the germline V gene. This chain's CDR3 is CASSGGQGNQPQHF. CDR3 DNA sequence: TGTGCCAGCAGTGGGGGACAGGGAAATCAGCCCCAGCATTTT.

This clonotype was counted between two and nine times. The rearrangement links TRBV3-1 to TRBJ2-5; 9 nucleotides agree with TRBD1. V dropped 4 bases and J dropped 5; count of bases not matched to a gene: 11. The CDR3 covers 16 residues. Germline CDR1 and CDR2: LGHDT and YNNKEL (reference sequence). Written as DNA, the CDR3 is TGTGCCAGCAGCCGGCGAGGACAGGGGAATAGTGAGACCCAGTACTTC. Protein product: CASSRRGQGNSETQYF.

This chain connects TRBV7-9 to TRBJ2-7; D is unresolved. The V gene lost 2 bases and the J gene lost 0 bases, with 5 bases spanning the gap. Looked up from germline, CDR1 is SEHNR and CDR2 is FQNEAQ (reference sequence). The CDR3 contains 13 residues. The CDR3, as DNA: TGTGCCAGCAGCTTAAAGACCTCCTACGAGCAGTACTTC. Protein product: CASSLKTSYEQYF.

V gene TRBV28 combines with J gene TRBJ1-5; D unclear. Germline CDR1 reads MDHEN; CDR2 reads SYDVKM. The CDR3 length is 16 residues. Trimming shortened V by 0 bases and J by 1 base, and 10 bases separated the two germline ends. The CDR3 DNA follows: TGTGCCAGCAGTTTATGGGAGCGTGGCAGCAATCAGCCCCAGCATTTT. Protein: CASSLWERGSNQPQHF.

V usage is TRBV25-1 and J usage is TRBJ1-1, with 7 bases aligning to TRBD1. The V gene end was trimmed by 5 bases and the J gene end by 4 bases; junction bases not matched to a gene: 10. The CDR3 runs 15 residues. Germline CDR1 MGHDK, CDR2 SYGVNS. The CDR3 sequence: CASSYPRQGVTEAFF. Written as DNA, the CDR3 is TGTGCCAGCAGTTATCCTCGACAGGGAGTCACTGAAGCTTTCTTT.

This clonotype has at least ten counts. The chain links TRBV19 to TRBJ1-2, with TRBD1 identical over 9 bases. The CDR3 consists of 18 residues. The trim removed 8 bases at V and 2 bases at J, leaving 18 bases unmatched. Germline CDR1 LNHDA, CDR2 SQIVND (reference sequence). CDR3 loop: CASSGTDRGPLRNYGYTF. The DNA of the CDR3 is TGTGCCAGTTCTGGAACGGACAGGGGACCCCTTCGAAACTATGGCTACACCTTC.

The CDR3 region is CASSTSGTVSTDTQYF. CDR3 DNA sequence: TGTGCCAGCAGTACCTCCGGGACGGTGAGCACAGATACGCAGTATTTT. The chain combines TRBV2 with TRBJ2-3; D may be TRBD1 or TRBD2 (5 bases each). CDR1 and CDR2 from the germline V gene are SNHLY and FYNNEI. V lost 5 bases to trimming and J lost 0 bases, with 15 bases between them. This CDR3 is 16 amino acids long.

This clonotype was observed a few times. The CDR3 protein is CATSRDLVGRNSYEQYF. The CDR3 DNA follows: TGTGCCACCAGCAGAGATCTGGTCGGGAGGAACTCCTACGAGCAGTACTTC. This rearrangement joins TRBV15 to TRBJ2-7, with 7 bases that match TRBD2. The CDR3 loop spans 17 amino acids. Germline V lookup: CDR1 LNHNV, CDR2 YYDKDF (reference sequence). Unmatched junction bases numbered 8, after V lost 0 bases and J lost 0 bases. The full variable domain, its missing parts supplied by reference TRBV15 and TRBJ2-7, is DAMVIQNPRYQVTQFGKPVTLSCSQTLNHNVMYWYQQKSSQAPKLLFHYYDKDFNNEADTPDNFQSRRPNTSFCFLDIRSPGLGDTAMYLCATSRDLVGRNSYEQYFGPGTRLTVT.

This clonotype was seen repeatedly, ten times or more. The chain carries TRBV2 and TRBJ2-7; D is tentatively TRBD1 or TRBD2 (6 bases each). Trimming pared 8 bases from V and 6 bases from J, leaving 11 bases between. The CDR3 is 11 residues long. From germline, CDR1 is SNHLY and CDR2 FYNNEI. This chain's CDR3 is CASARGLEQYF. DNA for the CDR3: TGTGCCAGCGCTCGGGGGCTCGAGCAGTACTTC.

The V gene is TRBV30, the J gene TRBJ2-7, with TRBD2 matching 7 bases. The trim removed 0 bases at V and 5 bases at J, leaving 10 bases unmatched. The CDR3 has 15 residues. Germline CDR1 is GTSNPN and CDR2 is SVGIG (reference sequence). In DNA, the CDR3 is TGTGCCTGGAGTGTGGTCTTGCGGGAGCCCCACGAGCAGTACTTC. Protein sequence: CAWSVVLREPHEQYF.

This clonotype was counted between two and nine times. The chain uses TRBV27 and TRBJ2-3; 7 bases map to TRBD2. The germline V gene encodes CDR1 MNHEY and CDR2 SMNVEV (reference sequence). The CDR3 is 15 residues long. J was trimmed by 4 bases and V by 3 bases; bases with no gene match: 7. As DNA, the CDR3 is TGTGCCAGCAGTTTGGTAGCGGGTTCGGCAGATACGCAGTATTTT. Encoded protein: CASSLVAGSADTQYF.